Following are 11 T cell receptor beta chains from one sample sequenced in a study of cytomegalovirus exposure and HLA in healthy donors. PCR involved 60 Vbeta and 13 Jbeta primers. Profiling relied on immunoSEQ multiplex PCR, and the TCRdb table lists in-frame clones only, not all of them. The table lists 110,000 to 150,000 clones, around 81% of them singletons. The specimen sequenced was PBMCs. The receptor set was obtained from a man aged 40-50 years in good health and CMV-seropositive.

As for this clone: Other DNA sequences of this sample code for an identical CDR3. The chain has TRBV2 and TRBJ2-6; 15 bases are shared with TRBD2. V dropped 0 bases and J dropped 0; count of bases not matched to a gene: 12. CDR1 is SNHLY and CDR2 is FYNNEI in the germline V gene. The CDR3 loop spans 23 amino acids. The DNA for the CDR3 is TGTGCCAGCAGTGAAGCGTCCTTTACCCCGGGACTAGCGGGAGGCTCTGGGGCCAACGTCCTGACTTTC. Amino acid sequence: CASSEASFTPGLAGGSGANVLTF.

The CDR3 nucleotides are TGTGCGAGCGGCTCCTTAGAGACCCAGTACTTC. Translated, it gives CASGSLETQYF. The gene calls are TRBV2 and TRBJ2-5; possibly TRBD2 for D (5 bases). The CDR3 runs 11 residues. The germline V gene has CDR1 SNHLY and CDR2 FYNNEI.

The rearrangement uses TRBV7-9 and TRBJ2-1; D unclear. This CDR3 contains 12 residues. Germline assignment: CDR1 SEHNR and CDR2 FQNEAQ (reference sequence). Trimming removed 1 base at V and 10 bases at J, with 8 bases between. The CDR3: CASSLGSREQFF. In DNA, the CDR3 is TGTGCCAGCAGCTTAGGATCCAGAGAGCAGTTCTTC. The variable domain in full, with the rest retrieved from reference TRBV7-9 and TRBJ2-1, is DTGVSQNPRHKITKRGQNVTFRCDPISEHNRLYWYRQTLGQGPEFLTYFQNEAQLEKSRLLSDRFSAERPKGSFSTLEIQRTEQGDSAMYLCASSLGSREQFFGPGTRLTVL.

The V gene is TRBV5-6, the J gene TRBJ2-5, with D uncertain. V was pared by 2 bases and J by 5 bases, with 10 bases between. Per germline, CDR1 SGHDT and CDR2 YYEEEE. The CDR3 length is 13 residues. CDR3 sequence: CASSLKRPETQYF. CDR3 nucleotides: TGTGCCAGCAGCTTAAAGCGACCCGAGACCCAGTACTTC.

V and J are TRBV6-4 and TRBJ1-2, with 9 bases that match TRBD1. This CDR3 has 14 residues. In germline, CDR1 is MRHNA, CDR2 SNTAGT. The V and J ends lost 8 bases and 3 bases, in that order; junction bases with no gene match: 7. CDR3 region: CASRPGQGYYGYTF. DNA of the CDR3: TGTGCCAGCCGACCGGGACAGGGTTACTATGGCTACACCTTC.

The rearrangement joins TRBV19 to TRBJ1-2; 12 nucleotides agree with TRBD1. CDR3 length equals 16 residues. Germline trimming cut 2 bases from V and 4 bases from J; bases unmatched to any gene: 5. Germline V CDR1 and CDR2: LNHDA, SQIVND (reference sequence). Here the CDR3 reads CASSIIGTGGGYGYTF. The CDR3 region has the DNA TGTGCCAGTAGTATAATAGGGACAGGGGGCGGCTATGGCTACACCTTC.

CDR3 in amino acids: CASRDRAATEAFF. The DNA of the CDR3 is TGTGCCAGCAGGGACAGGGCGGCCACTGAAGCTTTCTTT. The V and J genes are TRBV6-1 and TRBJ1-1; TRBD1 aligns across 8 bases. This CDR3 has 13 residues. Per the germline V gene, CDR1 is MNHNS and CDR2 is SASEGT. V shed 6 bases and J 4 bases; nucleotides not matched to a gene: 4.

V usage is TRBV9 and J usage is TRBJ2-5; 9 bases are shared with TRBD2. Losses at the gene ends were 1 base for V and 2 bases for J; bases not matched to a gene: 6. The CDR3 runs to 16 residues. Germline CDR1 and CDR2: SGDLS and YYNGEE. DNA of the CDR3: TGTGCCAGCAGCGTAAGCGGCGGGAGGGCGCAAGAGACCCAGTACTTC. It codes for CASSVSGGRAQETQYF.

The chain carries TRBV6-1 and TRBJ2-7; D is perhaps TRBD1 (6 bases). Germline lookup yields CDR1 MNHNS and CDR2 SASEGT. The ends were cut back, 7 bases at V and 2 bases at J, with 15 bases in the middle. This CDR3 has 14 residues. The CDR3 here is CASTFDRIAYEQYF. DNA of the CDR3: TGTGCCAGCACTTTTGACAGGATTGCCTACGAGCAGTACTTC.

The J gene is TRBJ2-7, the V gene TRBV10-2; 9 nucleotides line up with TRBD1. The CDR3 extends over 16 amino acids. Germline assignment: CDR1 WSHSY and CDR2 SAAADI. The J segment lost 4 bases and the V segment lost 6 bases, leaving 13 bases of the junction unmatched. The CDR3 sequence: CASSPRGQGTPYEQYF. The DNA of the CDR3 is TGCGCCAGCAGCCCTAGGGGACAGGGCACCCCTTACGAGCAGTACTTC.

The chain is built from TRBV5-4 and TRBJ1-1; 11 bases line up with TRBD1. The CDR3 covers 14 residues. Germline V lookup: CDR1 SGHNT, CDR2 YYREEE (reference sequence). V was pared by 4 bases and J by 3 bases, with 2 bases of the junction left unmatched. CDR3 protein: CASSKDRGHTEAFF. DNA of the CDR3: TGTGCCAGCAGCAAGGACAGGGGGCACACTGAAGCTTTCTTT.